These 22 T cell receptor beta chains share one sample of origin, sequenced in a study of blood T cell repertoires in COVID-19. Method: immunoSEQ multiplex PCR; TCRdb's copy keeps in-frame clones and lacks some. The data show around 260,000 clones, around four fifths seen once. The sample consisted of peripheral blood. The source of these receptors is a man in his 60s who had recovered from COVID-19.

The chain links TRBV6-4 to TRBJ2-1, with 7 bases matching TRBD1. The V gene end was trimmed by 0 bases and the J gene end by 5 bases; junction bases not matched to a gene: 7. Germline V gives CDR1 MRHNA, CDR2 SNTAGT. The CDR3 length is 16 residues. The CDR3, as DNA: TGTGCCAGCAGTGACTCGGGGACAGCCGGGGACAATGAGCAGTTCTTC. This translates into CASSDSGTAGDNEQFF.

This clone was seen just once. The rearrangement joins TRBV27 to TRBJ1-2; 10 nucleotides agree with TRBD1. CDR1 is MNHEY, CDR2 SMNVEV, per germline (reference sequence). There are 14 residues in the CDR3. Germline trimming cut 6 bases from V and 7 bases from J; bases unmatched to any gene: 8. The CDR3, as DNA: TGTGCCAGCAGGATGGACAGGGGGGAGGGTGGCTACACCTTC. This gives the protein CASRMDRGEGGYTF.

V gene TRBV6-1 combines with J gene TRBJ1-2; D gene uncertain. The V gene's germline CDR1 is MNHNS and CDR2 SASEGT. The V and J ends lost 0 bases and 4 bases respectively, with 6 bases between them. The CDR3 is made up of 13 amino acids. The CDR3 region is CASSEASTYGYTF. Written as DNA, the CDR3 is TGTGCCAGCAGTGAAGCTAGTACCTATGGCTACACCTTC.

The V and J genes are TRBV6-5 and TRBJ2-7; D is ambiguous. Germline V lookup: CDR1 MNHEY, CDR2 SVGAGI. This CDR3 spans 13 amino acids. CDR3 residues: CATRRGLTYEQYF. CDR3 DNA sequence: TGTGCGACCCGGAGAGGTCTTACCTACGAGCAGTACTTC.

The J gene is TRBJ1-2, the V gene TRBV6-5; D not certain. Germline assignment: CDR1 MNHEY and CDR2 SVGAGI. The ends were cut back, 2 bases at V and 3 bases at J, with 7 bases in the middle. This CDR3 is built from 13 residues. The CDR3 DNA sequence: TGTGCCAGCAGTTACGAGGCAGACTATGGCTACACCTTC. The encoded protein is CASSYEADYGYTF.

The V call is TRBV15, the J call TRBJ1-5; maybe TRBD1 (6 bases). Trimming removed 0 bases from V and 3 bases from J, with 6 bases in between. The CDR3 is 14 amino acids. Germline V gene sequence: CDR1 LNHNV, CDR2 YYDKDF (reference sequence). The CDR3 DNA reads as TGTGCCACCAGCAGAGAGGGGGCCAATCAGCCCCAGCATTTT. It codes for CATSREGANQPQHF.

This clone was counted once. The chain carries TRBV18 and TRBJ2-5, with D uncertain. Per the germline V gene, CDR1 is KGHSH and CDR2 is LQKENI. V lost 0 bases and J lost 4, with 9 bases in between. The CDR3 is 14 residues long. The CDR3 reads CASSPPFIPETQYF. Written as DNA, the CDR3 is TGTGCCAGCTCACCACCTTTCATCCCAGAGACCCAGTACTTC.

The chain is built from TRBV6-5 and TRBJ1-1; 10 nucleotides agree with TRBD1. CDR1 is MNHEY and CDR2 is SVGAGI in the germline V gene. The CDR3 has 15 amino acids. J lost 7 bases, V lost 6 bases, and 11 bases had no gene match. CDR3 DNA sequence: TGTGCCAGCAGCCATTTGCCCCGGACAGGGGGTGAAGCTTTCTTT. Translation: CASSHLPRTGGEAFF.

The gene calls are TRBV29-1 and TRBJ2-7; the D gene is possibly TRBD2 (7 bases). The germline gives CDR1 SQVTM, CDR2 ANQGSEA. The CDR3 is 15 residues long. Trimming left V 7 bases short and J 3 bases short, with 22 bases between. CDR3 nucleotide sequence: TGCAGCGCCCTTGGGGCGGACGGGGGGCTCTACGAGCAGTACTTC. The encoded protein is CSALGADGGLYEQYF.

The gene calls are TRBV9 and TRBJ1-1; 10 nucleotides align to TRBD1. The CDR3 has 15 amino acids. After removal of 3 bases from V and 5 bases from J, the junction contained 7 bases not matched to a gene. Germline V gives CDR1 SGDLS, CDR2 YYNGEE. This chain's CDR3 is CASSGRQGARTEAFF. CDR3 nucleotide sequence: TGTGCCAGCAGCGGGCGACAGGGGGCGAGGACTGAAGCTTTCTTT. The full variable domain, rest sourced from reference TRBV9 and TRBJ1-1, is DSGVTQTPKHLITATGQRVTLRCSPRSGDLSVYWYQQSLDQGLQFLIQYYNGEERAKGNILERFSAQQFPDLHSELNLSSLELGDSALYFCASSGRQGARTEAFFGQGTRLTVV.

The chain recombines TRBV12-5 with TRBJ1-1; D remains unclear. Trimming stripped 1 base from V and 4 bases from J, with 13 bases between. From germline, CDR1 is LGHNT and CDR2 FRNRAP. This CDR3 is 15 amino acids long. The CDR3 reads CASGLAIGGSTEAFF. CDR3 bases: TGTGCTAGTGGTTTGGCAATCGGAGGTAGCACTGAAGCTTTCTTT. The entire variable domain, with the rest obtained from reference TRBV12-5 and TRBJ1-1, is as follows: DARVTQTPRHKVTEMGQEVTMRCQPILGHNTVFWYRQTMMQGLELLAYFRNRAPLDDSGMPKDRFSAEMPDATLATLKIQPSEPRDSAVYFCASGLAIGGSTEAFFGQGTRLTVV.

The chain employs TRBV7-2 and TRBJ2-7, with 10 bases identical to TRBD1. The CDR3 consists of 15 residues. The J segment lost 5 bases and the V segment lost 6 bases, leaving 10 bases of the junction unmatched. The germline gives CDR1 SGHTA, CDR2 FQGNSA. The chain's CDR3 is CASSWTGTGVDEQYF. CDR3 nucleotide sequence: TGTGCCAGCAGTTGGACCGGGACAGGGGTCGACGAGCAGTACTTC.

The J gene is TRBJ2-3, the V gene TRBV30, with D possibly being TRBD2 (6 bases). Trimming shortened V by 3 bases and J by 5 bases, and 15 bases separated the two germline ends. Germline values: CDR1 GTSNPN, CDR2 SVGIG (reference sequence). The CDR3 totals 14 residues. CDR3 loop: CAWRWRGQGDTQYF. CDR3 nucleotides: TGTGCCTGGAGATGGAGGGGCCAGGGAGATACGCAGTATTTT.

J is TRBJ1-4 and V is TRBV3-1 (or the pseudogene TRBV3-2); D possibly corresponds to TRBD1 (5 bases). The CDR3 spans 13 residues. V was trimmed by 11 bases and J by 4 bases, leaving 14 bases between them. Per the germline V gene, CDR1 is LGHDT and CDR2 is YNNKEL (reference sequence). The CDR3 loop is CAWTPGNNEKLFF. The CDR3 bases are TGTGCCTGGACACCGGGCAATAATGAAAAACTGTTTTTT.

In its sample, this clone was seen a few times. This chain's CDR3 is CASSPRSRQGGREAFF. CDR3 DNA sequence: TGTGCCAGTAGTCCCCGTTCCCGACAGGGCGGCCGTGAAGCTTTCTTT. V gene TRBV19 combines with J gene TRBJ1-1; 7 bases agree with TRBD1. Germline V gene data show CDR1 as LNHDA and CDR2 as SQIVND (reference sequence). J lost 7 bases, V lost 5 bases, and 16 bases had no gene match. This CDR3 is built from 16 residues.

V usage is TRBV11-2 and J usage is TRBJ2-1; the match to TRBD2 covers 11 bases. The CDR3 runs 18 residues. Germline V gene sequence: CDR1 SGHAT, CDR2 FQNNGV. The ends lost 5 bases at V and 6 bases at J; junction bases unmatched: 15. CDR3 in DNA: TGTGCCAGCAGCCGCAGGGGCGTAACTAGCGGGAGACGCAATGAGCAGTTCTTC. It translates to CASSRRGVTSGRRNEQFF.

The chain links TRBV30 to TRBJ2-2, with D possibly TRBD1 on 6 matching bases. Germline V gene sequence: CDR1 GTSNPN, CDR2 SVGIG (reference sequence). V was trimmed by 3 bases and J by 6 bases, leaving 11 bases between them. The CDR3 contains 13 residues. The CDR3 nucleotides are TGTGCCTGGAGCTCCCAGGGGTCCGGGGAGCTGTTTTTT. It specifies CAWSSQGSGELFF.

V and J are TRBV18 and TRBJ1-6; D is uncertain. Deletions cut 5 bases from V and 5 bases from J, with 13 bases between. Germline values: CDR1 KGHSH, CDR2 LQKENI. The CDR3 has 15 amino acids. In nucleotides, the CDR3 is TGTGCCAGCTCAACATCCGGGAAAAATAATTCACCCCTCCACTTT. Its translation is CASSTSGKNNSPLHF.

CDR3 sequence (DNA): TGTGCCAGCAGCTCCCCTCCGCCACGGGGACAGGTCTATGGCTACACCTTC. Its translation is CASSSPPPRGQVYGYTF. The rearrangement joins TRBV7-2 to TRBJ1-2, with 8 bases fitting TRBD1. The CDR3 runs 17 residues. After removal of 4 bases from V and 4 bases from J, the junction contained 14 bases not matched to a gene. The germline CDR1 and CDR2 sequences are SGHTA and FQGNSA.

The chain has TRBV3-1 (or the pseudogene TRBV3-2) and TRBJ2-3, with 8 bases matching TRBD1. Looked up from germline, CDR1 is LGHDT and CDR2 is YNNKEL (reference sequence). The junction had 9 bases not matched to a gene; V was cut back by 1 base and J by 6 bases. The CDR3 totals 16 residues. The CDR3 is CASSQGWARGRDTQYF. The CDR3 nucleotides read TGTGCCAGCAGCCAAGGGTGGGCCAGGGGGCGGGATACGCAGTATTTT.

This chain joins TRBV5-8 and TRBJ1-4, with D perhaps matching TRBD1 (6 bases). This CDR3 is built from 16 residues. With 4 bases removed from V and 2 bases from J, the gap between germline ends came to 15 bases. Germline lookup yields CDR1 SGHTS and CDR2 YDEGEE. The CDR3 DNA follows: TGTGCCAGCAGCGACGGCACAGGGCTGACTAATGAAAAACTGTTTTTT. Its protein is CASSDGTGLTNEKLFF.

The chain uses TRBV11-2 and TRBJ2-3; TRBD2 matches 9 bases. The CDR3 has 17 amino acids. J lost 0 bases, V lost 1 base, and 5 bases had no gene match. In germline, CDR1 is SGHAT, CDR2 FQNNGV. CDR3 sequence: CASSLGSTSGSTDTQYF. CDR3 bases: TGTGCCAGCAGCTTAGGCTCAACTAGCGGGAGCACAGATACGCAGTATTTT.